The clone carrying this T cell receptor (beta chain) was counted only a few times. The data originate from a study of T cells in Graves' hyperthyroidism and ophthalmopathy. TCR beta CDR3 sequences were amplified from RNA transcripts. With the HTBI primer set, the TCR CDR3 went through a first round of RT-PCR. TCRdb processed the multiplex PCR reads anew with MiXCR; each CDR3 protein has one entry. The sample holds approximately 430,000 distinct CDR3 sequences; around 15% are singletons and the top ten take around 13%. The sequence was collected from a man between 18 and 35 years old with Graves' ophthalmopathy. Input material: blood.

The CDR3 protein is CASSPDRGLEKLFF. CDR3 nucleotide sequence: TGTGCCAGCAGCCCGGACAGGGGGCTAGAAAAACTGTTTTTT. This rearrangement joins TRBV7-9 to TRBJ1-4; TRBD1 aligns across 11 bases. The CDR3 loop spans 14 amino acids. J was trimmed by 8 bases and V by 5 bases; bases with no gene match: 4. Germline values: CDR1 SEHNR, CDR2 FQNEAQ (reference sequence).